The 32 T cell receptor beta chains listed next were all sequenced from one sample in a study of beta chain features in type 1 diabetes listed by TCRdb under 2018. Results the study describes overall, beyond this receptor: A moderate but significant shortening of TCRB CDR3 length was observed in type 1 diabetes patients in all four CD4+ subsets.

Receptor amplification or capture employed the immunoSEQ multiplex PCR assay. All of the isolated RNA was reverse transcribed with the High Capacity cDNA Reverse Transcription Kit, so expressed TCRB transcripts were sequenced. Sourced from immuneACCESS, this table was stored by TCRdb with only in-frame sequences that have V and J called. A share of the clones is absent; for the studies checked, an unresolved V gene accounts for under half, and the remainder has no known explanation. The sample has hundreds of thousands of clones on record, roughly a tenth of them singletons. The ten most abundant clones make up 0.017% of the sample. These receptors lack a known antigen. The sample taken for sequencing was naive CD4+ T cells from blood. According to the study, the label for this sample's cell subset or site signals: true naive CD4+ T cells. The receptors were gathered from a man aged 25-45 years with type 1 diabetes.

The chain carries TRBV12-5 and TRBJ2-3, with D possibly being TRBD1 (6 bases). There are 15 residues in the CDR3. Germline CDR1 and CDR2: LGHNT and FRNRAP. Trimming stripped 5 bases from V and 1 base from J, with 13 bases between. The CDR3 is CASGGGGPRTDTQYF. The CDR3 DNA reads TGTGCTAGTGGTGGTGGGGGCCCTCGCACAGATACGCAGTATTTT.

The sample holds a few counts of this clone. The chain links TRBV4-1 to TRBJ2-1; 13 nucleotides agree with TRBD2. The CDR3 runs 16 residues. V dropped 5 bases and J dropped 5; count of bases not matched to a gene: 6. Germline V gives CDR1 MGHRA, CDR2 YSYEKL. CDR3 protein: CASSTWTSGGHNEQFF. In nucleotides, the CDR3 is TGCGCCAGCAGCACATGGACTAGCGGGGGACACAATGAGCAGTTCTTC.

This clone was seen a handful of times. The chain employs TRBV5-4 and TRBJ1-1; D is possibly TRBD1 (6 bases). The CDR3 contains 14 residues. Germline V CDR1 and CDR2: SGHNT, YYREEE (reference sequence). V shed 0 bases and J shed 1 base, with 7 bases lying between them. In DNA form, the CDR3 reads TGTGCCAGCAGCTTGGCACAGGGGAACACTGAAGCTTTCTTT. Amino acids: CASSLAQGNTEAFF.

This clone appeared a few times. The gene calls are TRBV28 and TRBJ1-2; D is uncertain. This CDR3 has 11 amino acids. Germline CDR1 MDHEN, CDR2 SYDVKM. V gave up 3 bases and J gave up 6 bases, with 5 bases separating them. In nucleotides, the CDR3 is TGTGCCAGCAGTTTTGGAGATGGCTACACCTTC. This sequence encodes CASSFGDGYTF.

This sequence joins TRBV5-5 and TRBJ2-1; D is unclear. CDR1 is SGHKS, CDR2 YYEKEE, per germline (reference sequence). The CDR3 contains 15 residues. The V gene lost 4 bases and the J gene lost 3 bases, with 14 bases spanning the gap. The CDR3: CASSPGQTNYNEQFF. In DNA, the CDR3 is TGTGCCAGCAGCCCTGGGCAGACAAACTACAATGAGCAGTTCTTC.

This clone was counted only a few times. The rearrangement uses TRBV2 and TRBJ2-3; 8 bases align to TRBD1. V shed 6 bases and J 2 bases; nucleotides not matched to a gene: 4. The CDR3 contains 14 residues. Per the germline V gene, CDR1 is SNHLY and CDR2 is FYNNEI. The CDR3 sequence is CASRSGGPTDTQYF. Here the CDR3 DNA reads TGTGCCAGCAGATCAGGGGGCCCCACAGATACGCAGTATTTT.

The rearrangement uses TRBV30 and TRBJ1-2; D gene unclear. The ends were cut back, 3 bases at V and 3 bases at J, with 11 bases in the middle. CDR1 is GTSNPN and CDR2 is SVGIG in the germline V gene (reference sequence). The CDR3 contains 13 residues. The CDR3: CAWSSREDYGYTF. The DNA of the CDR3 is TGTGCCTGGAGCTCAAGGGAGGACTATGGCTACACCTTC.

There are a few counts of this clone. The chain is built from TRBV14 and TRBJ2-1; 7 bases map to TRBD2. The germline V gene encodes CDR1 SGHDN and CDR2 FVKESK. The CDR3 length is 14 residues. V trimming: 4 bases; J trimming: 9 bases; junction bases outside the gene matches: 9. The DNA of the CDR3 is TGTGCCAGCAGCCGACGGGACTACCACACTGAGCAGTTCTTC. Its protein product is CASSRRDYHTEQFF.

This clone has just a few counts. CDR3 region: CASQDRGSGNQPQHF. DNA for the CDR3: TGTGCCAGCCAAGACCGGGGGTCGGGCAATCAGCCCCAGCATTTT. V and J are TRBV7-9 and TRBJ1-5, with D possibly being TRBD1 (5 bases). Germline lookup yields CDR1 SEHNR and CDR2 FQNEAQ (reference sequence). V was pared by 8 bases and J by 2 bases, with 16 bases between. This CDR3 comprises 15 residues.

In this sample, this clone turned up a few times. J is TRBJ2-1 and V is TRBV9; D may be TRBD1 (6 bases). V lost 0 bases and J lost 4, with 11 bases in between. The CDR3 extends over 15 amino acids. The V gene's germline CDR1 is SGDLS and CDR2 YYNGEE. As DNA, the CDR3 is TGTGCCAGCAGCGTAGTACCAGGGGCTTACAATGAGCAGTTCTTC. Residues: CASSVVPGAYNEQFF.

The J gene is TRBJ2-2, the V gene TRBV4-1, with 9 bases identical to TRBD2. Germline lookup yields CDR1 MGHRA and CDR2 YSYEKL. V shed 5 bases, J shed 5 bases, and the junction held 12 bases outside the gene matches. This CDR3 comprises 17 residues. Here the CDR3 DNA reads TGCGCCAGCAGCGTTCCCAGGAGCGGGGGGCGGACCGGGGAGCTGTTTTTT. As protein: CASSVPRSGGRTGELFF.

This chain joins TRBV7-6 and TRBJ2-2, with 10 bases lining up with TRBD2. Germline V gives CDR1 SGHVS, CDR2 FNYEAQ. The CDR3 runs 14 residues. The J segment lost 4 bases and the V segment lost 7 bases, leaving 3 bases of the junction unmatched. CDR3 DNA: TGTGCCAGCAATAGCGGGGGGAGCACCGGGGAGCTGTTTTTT. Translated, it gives CASNSGGSTGELFF.

For the CDR3, the DNA is TGTGCCAGCAGCCGTCGACAGGGTTCCGAGCAGTACTTC. Translation: CASSRRQGSEQYF. The chain carries TRBV6-5 and TRBJ2-7, with 7 bases fitting TRBD1. CDR3 size: 13 residues. In germline, CDR1 is MNHEY, CDR2 SVGAGI. V lost 6 bases and J lost 6; bases outside the gene matches: 8.

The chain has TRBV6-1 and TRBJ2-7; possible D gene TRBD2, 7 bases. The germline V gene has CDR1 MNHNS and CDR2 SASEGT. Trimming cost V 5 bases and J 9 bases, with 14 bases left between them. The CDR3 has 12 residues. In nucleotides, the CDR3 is TGTGCCAGCAGTTCCGCGGGGGCAACGCAGTACTTC. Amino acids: CASSSAGATQYF.

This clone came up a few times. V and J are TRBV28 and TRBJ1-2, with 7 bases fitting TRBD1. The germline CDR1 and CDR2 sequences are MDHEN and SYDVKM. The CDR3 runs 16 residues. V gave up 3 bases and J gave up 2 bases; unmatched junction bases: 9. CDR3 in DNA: TGTGCCAGCAGTTTCAGCGCCGGGACAGACAACTATGGCTACACCTTC. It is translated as CASSFSAGTDNYGYTF.

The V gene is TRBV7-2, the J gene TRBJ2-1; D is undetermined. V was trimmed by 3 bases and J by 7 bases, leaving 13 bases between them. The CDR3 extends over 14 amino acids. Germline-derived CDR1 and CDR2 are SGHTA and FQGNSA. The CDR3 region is CASSFLQVYNEQFF. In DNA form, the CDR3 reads TGTGCCAGCAGCTTTCTTCAGGTTTATAATGAGCAGTTCTTC. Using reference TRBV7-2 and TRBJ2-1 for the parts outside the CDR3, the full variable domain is GAGVSQSPSNKVTEKGKDVELRCDPISGHTALYWYRQSLGQGLEFLIYFQGNSAPDKSGLPSDRFSAERTGGSVSTLTIQRTQQEDSAVYLCASSFLQVYNEQFFGPGTRLTVL.

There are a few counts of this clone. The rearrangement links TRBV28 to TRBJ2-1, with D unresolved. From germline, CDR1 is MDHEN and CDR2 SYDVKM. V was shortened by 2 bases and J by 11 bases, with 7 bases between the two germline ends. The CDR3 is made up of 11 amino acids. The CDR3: CASSLGHKQFF. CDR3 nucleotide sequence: TGTGCCAGCAGTTTAGGGCATAAGCAGTTCTTC.

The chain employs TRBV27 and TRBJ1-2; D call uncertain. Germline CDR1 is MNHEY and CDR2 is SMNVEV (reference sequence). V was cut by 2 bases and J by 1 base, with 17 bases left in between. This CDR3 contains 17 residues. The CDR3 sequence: CASSLKPPRFFNYGYTF. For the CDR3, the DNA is TGTGCCAGCAGTTTAAAGCCTCCCCGATTTTTTAACTATGGCTACACCTTC.

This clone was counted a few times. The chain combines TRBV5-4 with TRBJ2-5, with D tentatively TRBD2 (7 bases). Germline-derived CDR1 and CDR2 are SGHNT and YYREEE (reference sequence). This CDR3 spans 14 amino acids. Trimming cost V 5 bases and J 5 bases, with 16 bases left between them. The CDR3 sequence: CASRIGGREETQYF. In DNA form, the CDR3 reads TGTGCCAGCAGGATAGGGGGGCGGGAGGAGACCCAGTACTTC. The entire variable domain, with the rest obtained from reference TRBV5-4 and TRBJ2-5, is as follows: ETGVTQSPTHLIKTRGQQVTLRCSSQSGHNTVSWYQQALGQGPQFIFQYYREEENGRGNFPPRFSGLQFPNYSSELNVNALELDDSALYLCASRIGGREETQYFGPGTRLLVL.

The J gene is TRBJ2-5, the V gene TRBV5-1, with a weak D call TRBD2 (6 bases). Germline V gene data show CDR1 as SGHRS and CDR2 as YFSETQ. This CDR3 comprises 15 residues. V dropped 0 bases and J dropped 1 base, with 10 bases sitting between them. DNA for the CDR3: TGCGCCAGCAGCTTGGTGGCGGGGACCCAAGAGACCCAGTACTTC. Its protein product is CASSLVAGTQETQYF.

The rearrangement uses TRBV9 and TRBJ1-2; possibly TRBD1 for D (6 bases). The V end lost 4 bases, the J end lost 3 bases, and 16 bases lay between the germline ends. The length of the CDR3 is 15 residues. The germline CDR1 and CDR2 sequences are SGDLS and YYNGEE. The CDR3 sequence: CASSSGGGRDYGYTF. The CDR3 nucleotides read TGTGCCAGCAGCTCCGGGGGGGGCAGGGACTATGGCTACACCTTC.

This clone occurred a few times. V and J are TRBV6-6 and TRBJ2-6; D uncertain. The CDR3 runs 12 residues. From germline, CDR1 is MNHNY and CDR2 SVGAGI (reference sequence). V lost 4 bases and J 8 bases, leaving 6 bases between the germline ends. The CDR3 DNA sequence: TGTGCCAGCAGTTCCTTTACCAACGTCCTGACTTTC. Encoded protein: CASSSFTNVLTF.

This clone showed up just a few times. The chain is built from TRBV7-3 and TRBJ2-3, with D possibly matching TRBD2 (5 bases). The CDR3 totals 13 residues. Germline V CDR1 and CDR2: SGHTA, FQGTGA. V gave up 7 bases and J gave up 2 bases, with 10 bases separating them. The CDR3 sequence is CASMAGNTDTQYF. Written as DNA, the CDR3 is TGTGCCAGCATGGCGGGCAACACAGATACGCAGTATTTT.

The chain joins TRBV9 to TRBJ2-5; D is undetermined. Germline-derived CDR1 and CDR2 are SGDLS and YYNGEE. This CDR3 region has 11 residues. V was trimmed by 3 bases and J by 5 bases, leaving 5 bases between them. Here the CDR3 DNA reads TGTGCCAGCAGCGGTATGGAGACCCAGTACTTC. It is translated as CASSGMETQYF.

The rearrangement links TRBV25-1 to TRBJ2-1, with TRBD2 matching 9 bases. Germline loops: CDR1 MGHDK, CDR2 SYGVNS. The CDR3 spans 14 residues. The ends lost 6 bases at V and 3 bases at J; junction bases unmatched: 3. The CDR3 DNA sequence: TGTGCCAGCAGCCCAGCGGGGGGCTACAATGAGCAGTTCTTC. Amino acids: CASSPAGGYNEQFF.

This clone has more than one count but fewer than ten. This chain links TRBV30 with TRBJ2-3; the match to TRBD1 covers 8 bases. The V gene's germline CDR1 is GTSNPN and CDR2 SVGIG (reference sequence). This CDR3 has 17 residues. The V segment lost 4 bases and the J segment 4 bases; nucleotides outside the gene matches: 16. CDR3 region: CAWTRITGRGLSDTQYF. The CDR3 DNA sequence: TGTGCCTGGACCCGCATAACGGGCAGGGGGCTATCAGATACGCAGTATTTT.

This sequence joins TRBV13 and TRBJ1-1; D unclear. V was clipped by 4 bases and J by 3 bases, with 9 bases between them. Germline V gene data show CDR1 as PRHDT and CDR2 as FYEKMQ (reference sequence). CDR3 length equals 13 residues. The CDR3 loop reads CASSSRRDTEAFF. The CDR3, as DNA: TGTGCCAGCAGCTCGAGACGGGACACTGAAGCTTTCTTT.

The CDR3 nucleotides read TGTGCCTGGAGTTCTCCGGGAAGCACTGAAGCTTTCTTT. Encoded protein: CAWSSPGSTEAFF. V usage is TRBV30 and J usage is TRBJ1-1; D is uncertain. Trimming removed 2 bases at V and 4 bases at J, with 11 bases between. Germline-derived CDR1 and CDR2 are GTSNPN and SVGIG (reference sequence). This CDR3 is 13 amino acids long.

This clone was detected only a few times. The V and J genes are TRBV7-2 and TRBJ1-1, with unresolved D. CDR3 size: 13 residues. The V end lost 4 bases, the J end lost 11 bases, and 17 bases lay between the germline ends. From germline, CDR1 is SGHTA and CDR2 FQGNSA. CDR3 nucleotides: TGTGCCAGCAGCTCCGCCCGCTCATATGCGGCTTTCTTT. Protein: CASSSARSYAAFF.

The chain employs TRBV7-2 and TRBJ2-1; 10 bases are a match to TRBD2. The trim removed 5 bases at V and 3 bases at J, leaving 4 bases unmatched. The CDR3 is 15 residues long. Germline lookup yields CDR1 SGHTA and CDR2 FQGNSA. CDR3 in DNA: TGTGCCAGCAGCCCAGCTAGCGGGGGCTACAATGAGCAGTTCTTC. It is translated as CASSPASGGYNEQFF.

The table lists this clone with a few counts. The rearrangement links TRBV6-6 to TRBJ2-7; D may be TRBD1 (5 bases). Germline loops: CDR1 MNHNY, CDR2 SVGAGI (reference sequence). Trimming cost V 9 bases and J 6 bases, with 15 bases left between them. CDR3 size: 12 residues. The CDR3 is CASSLGDLEQYF. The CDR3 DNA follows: TGTGCCAGTTCTTTAGGGGATCTCGAGCAGTACTTC.

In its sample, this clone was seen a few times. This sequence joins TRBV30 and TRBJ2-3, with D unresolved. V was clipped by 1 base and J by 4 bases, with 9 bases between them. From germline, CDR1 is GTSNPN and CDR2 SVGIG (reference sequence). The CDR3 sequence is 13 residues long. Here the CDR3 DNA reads TGTGCCTGGAGTGCGTCAAGCGCAGATACGCAGTATTTT. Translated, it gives CAWSASSADTQYF.